Detailed here is one TCR beta chain. Its antigen has not been determined. No base qualities exist here, and no much larger clone lies one base off it. This entry belongs to a study of cytomegalovirus exposure and HLA in healthy donors (dated 2017 in TCRdb). Regarding the research as a whole: An earlier analysis of approximately 640 of the donors reported 250 to 300 Gb of sequence data and 100 million to 130 million unique TCR beta sequences from about 179 million T cells. An early release covering just under 650 HLA-typed donors comprised approximately 290 gigabases of sequencing data and tens of millions of unique TCR sequences. Of the 300 to 400 genotyped donors, about 80% fell in the genetic ancestry cluster associated with self-reported Caucasian donors. The study aimed to test whether cataloging public T cell receptors could reveal signatures of past pathogen exposure. The T cell repertoires of under 700 subjects were profiled by immunosequencing and related to cytomegalovirus serostatus. In addition to the first cohort of approximately 650 subjects, a separate validation cohort of around 110 different subjects was used. To predict cytomegalovirus infection status, the study brought together high-throughput TCR immunosequencing, statistical association of individual TCRs with disease status, and machine learning. To study patterns of TCR occurrence, a later analysis re-analyzed previously published TCR beta repertoires from 600 to 750 donors and added high-resolution HLA genotyping. Rather than using new phenotypic data, the later analysis identified candidate immune exposures from TCR beta sequences and from how often those sequences occurred across donors. To decide whether each TCR beta V gene segment behaved as functional or pseudogenic, an earlier analysis of some 580 of the donors relied on high-throughput TCR beta sequencing. Alongside the repertoire data, information on donor age, sex, ethnicity and CMV serostatus was compiled. Genome-wide SNP genotypes for about three fifths of the roughly 700 donors were used in a later genetic analysis, which treated that subset as a discovery cohort. All discovery cohort repertoires had been generated using a single sequencing platform. Class I and class II HLA loci were covered by the typing at four-digit resolution. The number of typed donors differed by locus: about 620-630 for A, B, C, DRB1 and DQB1; about 520 for DQA1; about 600 for DPA1; and around 450 for DPB1. Four to six DR-DQ haplotypes were handled as single units for association and clustering, since linkage in the cohort was strong. Across approximately 420 genotyped donors of the cohort, an average of roughly 250,000 unique TCR beta nucleotide sequences per donor were sequenced, and 15% to 20% of those sequences were non-productive. Overall results and qualifications from the work: Because counts were too low, around 17 rarely observed V segments, including chromosome 9 orphons, were left out of the earlier analysis of 587 of the donors. Some IMGT-functional V segments, including TRBV6-2 and TRBV6-3, could not be distinguished by the 87-base-pair reads and were therefore excluded. According to the authors, the approach could potentially be generalized to other disease states and immunological phenotypes. An association between a missense DCLRE1C variant and V-gene and J-gene trimming of TCR beta chains was found in a later genetic analysis and replicated in an independent cohort. Only TCR beta chains were sequenced in this cohort, and the absence of alpha or paired-chain data limited detectable features. The sequencing pipeline was judged likely to have produced a cluster of highly shared sequence variants as a technical artifact. In a later genetic analysis, fewer N-insertions in productive TCRs were reported among donors in an Asian-associated ancestry cluster than the approximately 710-donor mean. Because HLA typing was missing for some donors at each locus, association tests included only the typed subset. The only immune exposure information available for the cohort was CMV serostatus. In vitro tests confirmed that a few of the cytomegalovirus-associated TCR beta chains recognize cytomegalovirus antigens. In both the original and validation cohorts, the classifier was reported to diagnose cytomegalovirus status with high specificity and sensitivity. A later analysis found that TCR association rates varied across HLA loci, with DRB1 alleles showing the most associated TCRs and HLA-C alleles the fewest. In an earlier analysis of fewer than 700 of the donors, most TCR beta V segments appeared in productive rearrangements about 87% or about 30% of the time, broadly matching IMGT annotations. The study gave a list of roughly 150 TCR beta chains associated with cytomegalovirus. When HLA alleles, especially DR and DQ, strongly co-occurred, attributing TCR associations to individual alleles was difficult. According to a later analysis, most CMV-associated TCR beta chains appeared to be HLA-restricted, and the HLA associations seemed to be driven largely by CMV exposure. A further reported finding was that TCR beta sequences accurately predicted the HLA-A and HLA-B alleles for most subjects in the first cohort. The presence/absence analyses assumed that sequencing depth was roughly uniform across donors, and that assumption may not be true. In a later analysis, several top co-occurrence clusters were reported to appear linked to parvovirus B19, influenza, CMV and Epstein-Barr virus. In a later analysis, about 16,000 TCR beta sequences were associated with specific HLA alleles at a false discovery rate of 0.05. Correlated functional status among segregating V segments might be attributable to linkage disequilibrium, but an unknown experimental factor could not be ruled out. Most TCR sequences were seen in very few donors, while some public TCRs were found in many individuals. A later analysis found that HLA-associated TCR beta chains were more clonally expanded and had lower generation probabilities than equally common non-associated chains.

The CDR3 runs 15 residues from the cysteine to the phenylalanine. Left in the record is the CDR3 DNA by itself, 45 bases read in frame from the first base. The germline V gene supplies CDR1 MNHEY and CDR2 SVGAGI. V was cut back by 2 bases and J by 4 bases, leaving a gap of 14 bases between them. Libraries came from the immunoSEQ multiplex PCR assay. For the multiplex PCR, a mixture combining 60 forward primers for TCR Vbeta segments and 13 reverse primers for TCR Jbeta segments was used. A multiplex PCR assay on genomic DNA amplified the CDR3 region of rearranged TCR beta genes. On the Illumina HiSeq System, the amplified TCR beta libraries were sequenced as 87-base-pair reads. The authors' pipeline ran thus. A later analysis counted tens of millions of unique TCR beta chains across the 550 to 700 repertoires, and some 12 million of these chains were shared by at least two donors. To remove PCR and sequencing errors, raw reads were error-corrected and collapsed into unique sequences using a nearest-neighbor algorithm that merged closely related sequences. CDR3 sequences were aligned to IMGT reference sequences to assign V, D and J gene segments. Each retained sequence needed at least a six-nucleotide match to both a V gene segment and a J gene segment. A rearrangement counted as productive if the CDR3 had no stop codons and remained in frame with V and J, and every other rearrangement counted as non-productive. CDR3 was defined by IMGT convention, running from the second conserved V-encoded cysteine to the conserved J-encoded phenylalanine. In an earlier analysis of around 540 of the donors, sequences lacking an unambiguous match to a single V gene segment were excluded. In an earlier analysis of several hundred of the donors, V segments were called functional above 56.7% productive rearrangements and were called segregating when the between-donor standard deviation exceeded 5%. A statistical classification framework was developed to diagnose cytomegalovirus status using the catalog of TCR beta chain sequences. In a later analysis, TCR nucleotide sequences were compared against IMGT/GENE-DB human TR gene sequences so that V and J genes could be assigned. In a later analysis, CDR3 sequences and most-parsimonious VDJ recombination scenarios were assigned using the TCRdist pipeline. In a later analysis, every TCR beta chain was defined by the combination of its CDR3 amino acid sequence and its V-gene family, and reads without a unique V-gene family were dropped. In a later analysis, approximately 590 highly shared, low-generation-probability nucleotide sequences were removed to address suspected cross-contamination and a sequencing artifact. In a later analysis, a clonal expansion index for each public chain was calculated from normalized within-repertoire ranks of inferred template counts. In a later analysis, generation probabilities were computed using a VDJ recombination model fitted to out-of-frame rearrangements, and the results were checked against IGoR. In a later analysis, hypergeometric tests were used to score TCR-TCR, TCR-HLA and TCR-CMV co-occurrence, with a repertoire-size bias correction applied to TCR pairs. False discovery rates were estimated in a later analysis by permuting HLA or CMV assignments 20 times. In a later analysis, co-occurring TCRs were grouped with DBSCAN, and TCRdist sequence similarity was added when clustering was performed within HLA-allele-positive subsets. Repertoires with fewer than 30,000 or more than 120,000 public chains were left out of co-occurrence clustering, as were roughly five repertoires with anomalous nucleotide sharing. Not all clones reach the TCRdb copy of this immuneACCESS table, which keeps in-frame sequences only. Checked studies attribute under half of the gap to unresolved V genes and leave the rest unexplained. V, J and clone size are taken as reported in that table, and D and trimming were inferred from the DNA itself. The sample table holds about 140,000 clones, of which about 84% were seen once. Over 2% of the sample belongs to the ten largest clones.

The cohort consisted of approximately 690 healthy bone marrow donors. At the time of sampling, all cohort members were nominally healthy, though unrecorded immune exposures were likely present. The donor tested CMV seronegative and was one of the 352 seronegative cohort members. A peripheral blood sample was provided by each donor, and peripheral blood mononuclear cells were used for TCR beta sequencing. The Qiagen DNeasy Blood Extraction Kit was used to extract genomic DNA from the blood cell samples. The sequenced sample was PBMCs. The chain is assembled from TRBV6-5 and TRBJ1-1; the D gene cannot be resolved reliably. The source of this sequence is a man aged 50-59 years in good health and CMV-seronegative. The nucleotide sequence reads TGTGCCAGCAGTTACGTTTTAGGAGGGCGCACTGAAGCTTTCTTT. It translates as CASSYVLGGRTEAFF.